This TCR beta chain comes out of a study of cytomegalovirus exposure and HLA in healthy donors (dated by TCRdb to 2015 to 2018). Notes on the research overall: An earlier analysis of 587 of the donors reported around 280 Gb of sequence data and around 100 million unique TCR beta sequences obtained from about 180 million T cells. Typing coverage differed by locus: A, B, C, DRB1 and DQB1 were typed in roughly 620-640 donors, DQA1 in about 500, DPA1 in nearly 610, and DPB1 in around 440. A later genetic analysis took genome-wide SNP genotypes for about 55% of the 666 donors and used that subset as a discovery cohort. Donor age, sex, ethnicity and CMV serostatus were compiled alongside the repertoire data. The genetic ancestry cluster associated with self-reported Caucasian donors included 70% to 85% of the roughly 390 genotyped donors. Roughly five DR-DQ haplotypes were treated as single units for association and clustering because of strong linkage in the cohort. The study combined high-throughput TCR immunosequencing, statistical association of individual TCRs with disease status, and machine learning to predict cytomegalovirus infection status. An earlier analysis of 587 of the donors applied high-throughput TCR beta sequencing to assess whether each TCR beta V gene segment acted as functional or pseudogenic. In addition to the first cohort of about 650 subjects, a separate validation cohort of approximately 130 different subjects was used. In the later analysis, no new phenotypic data were used to find candidate immune exposures; instead, reliance was placed on TCR beta sequences and their occurrence across donors. On average, over 200,000 unique TCR beta nucleotide sequences were sequenced per donor among a few hundred genotyped donors of the cohort, with roughly 18% of those sequences being non-productive. Using immunosequencing, the study profiled T cell repertoires from 666 subjects and related those repertoires to cytomegalovirus serostatus. HLA typing covered class I and class II loci at four-digit resolution. The study aimed to test whether signatures of past pathogen exposure could be identified by cataloging public T cell receptors. All discovery cohort repertoires had been generated on a single sequencing platform. About 300 gigabases of sequencing data and tens of millions of unique TCR sequences made up an early release that covered several hundred HLA-typed donors. A later analysis re-analyzed previously published TCR beta repertoires from 666 donors and added high-resolution HLA genotyping to study TCR occurrence patterns. Results and caveats for the whole study, not just this receptor: The study gave a list of around 170 TCR beta chains associated with cytomegalovirus. In a later analysis, TCR association rates were found to vary across HLA loci, with the most associated TCRs seen for DRB1 alleles and the fewest for HLA-C alleles. Presence/absence analyses assumed roughly uniform sequencing depth across donors, an assumption that may not hold. The earlier analysis of 450 to 700 of the donors excluded 15 to 20 rarely observed V segments, including chromosome 9 orphons, because counts were too low. An earlier analysis of approximately 500 of the donors showed that most TCR beta V segments appeared in productive rearrangements either about 87% or about 30% of the time, which broadly matched IMGT annotations. In a later analysis, HLA-associated TCR beta chains were found to be more clonally expanded and to have lower generation probabilities than equally common non-associated chains. Cytomegalovirus status was reported to be diagnosed by the classifier with high specificity and sensitivity in both the original and validation cohorts. The sequencing pipeline was judged likely to have produced a cluster of highly shared sequence variants as a technical artifact. In vitro tests confirmed that three of the cytomegalovirus-associated TCR beta chains recognize cytomegalovirus antigens. In a later analysis, several top co-occurrence clusters were reported to appear linked to parvovirus B19, influenza, CMV and Epstein-Barr virus. A further reported finding was that TCR beta sequences accurately predicted the HLA-A and HLA-B alleles for most subjects in the first cohort. Because the 87-base-pair reads could not distinguish some IMGT-functional V segments, including TRBV6-2 and TRBV6-3, those segments were excluded. At a false discovery rate of 0.05, a later analysis linked 15,000 to 20,000 TCR beta sequences to specific HLA alleles. Strong co-occurrence of HLA alleles, especially DR and DQ, made assigning TCR associations to individual alleles difficult. A later genetic analysis associated a missense DCLRE1C variant with V-gene and J-gene trimming of TCR beta chains, and an independent cohort replicated the association. According to the authors, the approach could potentially be generalized to other disease states and immunological phenotypes. Linkage disequilibrium might explain the correlated functional status among segregating V segments, but an unknown experimental factor could not be ruled out. While some public TCRs were present in many individuals, most TCR sequences turned up only very rarely across donors. CMV serostatus was the only immune exposure information available for the cohort. HLA typing was unavailable for some donors at each locus, so association tests used only the typed subset. A later genetic analysis reported fewer N-insertions in productive TCRs among donors in an Asian-associated ancestry cluster than the approximately 700-donor mean. In a later analysis, most CMV-associated TCR beta chains were found to appear HLA-restricted, with HLA associations seemingly driven largely by CMV exposure. This cohort had only TCR beta chains sequenced, and the lack of alpha or paired-chain data limited which features could be detected.

From the germline V gene, CDR1 is MDHEN and CDR2 is SYDVKM. Inclusive of the bounding cysteine and phenylalanine, the CDR3 is 15 residues long. Here the CDR3 DNA is all that survives: 45 bases in frame from base 1. Compared with germline, V lacks 2 bases and J lacks 4 bases; bases without a gene match: 6. The cohort was made up of about 670 healthy bone marrow donors. All cohort members were sampled while nominally healthy, although unrecorded immune exposures were likely present. CMV serostatus was positive for 250 to 300 and negative for 352 of the 666 cohort members, and was not recorded for this donor. A peripheral blood sample was collected from each donor, and TCR beta sequencing was performed on peripheral blood mononuclear cells. The Qiagen DNeasy Blood Extraction Kit was used to extract genomic DNA from the blood cell samples. The library was obtained by the immunoSEQ multiplex PCR assay. The multiplex PCR relied on a mix of 60 forward primers for TCR Vbeta segments and 13 reverse primers for TCR Jbeta segments. Amplification of the CDR3 region of rearranged TCR beta genes was performed with a multiplex PCR assay on genomic DNA. Amplified TCR beta libraries were sequenced as 87-base-pair reads on the Illumina HiSeq System. The study's processing was this. In a later analysis, approximately 74 million unique TCR beta chains were counted across the approximately 640 repertoires, and around 11 million of these chains were shared by at least two donors. A nearest-neighbor algorithm error-corrected the raw reads and collapsed the reads into unique sequences, merging closely related sequences to remove PCR and sequencing errors. To assign V, D and J gene segments, CDR3 sequences were aligned to IMGT reference sequences. For a sequence to be retained, a match of at least six nucleotides was required to both a V gene segment and a J gene segment. A rearrangement counted as productive if the CDR3 had no stop codons and remained in frame with V and J, and every other rearrangement counted as non-productive. Following IMGT convention, CDR3 was defined as the stretch from the second conserved V-encoded cysteine to the conserved J-encoded phenylalanine. In an earlier analysis of more than 550 of the donors, sequences lacking an unambiguous match to a single V gene segment were excluded. In an earlier analysis of about 590 of the donors, a V segment was called functional when productive rearrangements were above 56.7%, and segregating when the standard deviation between donors exceeded 5%. A statistical classification framework was built for diagnosing cytomegalovirus status from the catalog of TCR beta chain sequences. V and J gene assignment, in a later analysis, came from comparing TCR nucleotide sequences with IMGT/GENE-DB human TR gene sequences. In a later analysis, CDR3 sequences and most-parsimonious VDJ recombination scenarios were assigned using the TCRdist pipeline. In a later analysis, each TCR beta chain was defined by its CDR3 amino acid sequence together with its V-gene family, and reads lacking a unique V-gene family were excluded. In a later analysis, 500 to 650 highly shared, low-generation-probability nucleotide sequences were removed to address suspected cross-contamination and a sequencing artifact. In a later analysis, a clonal expansion index for each public chain was calculated from normalized within-repertoire ranks of inferred template counts. A later analysis computed generation probabilities with a VDJ recombination model fitted to out-of-frame rearrangements, and checked the results against IGoR. A later analysis scored TCR-TCR, TCR-HLA and TCR-CMV co-occurrence with hypergeometric tests, applying a repertoire-size bias correction to TCR pairs. In a later analysis, false discovery rates were estimated by permuting HLA or CMV assignments 20 times. In a later analysis, co-occurring TCRs were grouped with DBSCAN, and TCRdist sequence similarity was added when clustering was performed within HLA-allele-positive subsets. Repertoires with fewer than 30,000 or more than 120,000 public chains were left out of co-occurrence clustering, as were about 5 repertoires with anomalous nucleotide sharing. TCRdb re-hosts the immuneACCESS table, in-frame sequences only. Its copies lack some clones; in the studies checked, an unresolved V gene accounts for under half of them, and the cause for the rest is not known. Clone size and the V and J calls come from that table; the DNA yielded D and trimming. The sample yields approximately 200,000 clones; more than 75% were counted once. The ten largest clones add up to about 1.2% of the sample.

To note about this clone: The antigen it binds to is not known. No qualities accompany the bases; no much larger clone lies one base away.

The TCR sequence derives from a human donor in good health. Sample: PBMCs. The chain joins TRBV28 to TRBJ2-5, with 8 junctional bases fitting TRBD2. The CDR3 loop reads CASSLEAGAGETQYF. In nucleotide form, the sequence is TGTGCCAGCAGTTTAGAAGCGGGAGCGGGAGAGACCCAGTACTTC.